A selection of T cell receptor beta chains follows, all from one sample in a study of OX40 agonist ivuxolimab in advanced cancers. TCRdb's copy holds only in-frame clones and misses some; the assay was immunoSEQ multiplex PCR. The sample holds over 50,000 clones; approximately 88% are singletons and the top ten take approximately 5.4%. The sequencing here drew on CD4+ or CD8+ T cells sorted from blood, taken in a trial of the OX40 agonist ivuxolimab. The receptors come from an adult with an advanced solid tumor such as melanoma, head and neck, liver or kidney cancer. CDR3s include the opening cysteine and the closing phenylalanine or tryptophan. A D gene is named only where the DNA matches it firmly. Expanded clones get a size class; other rows say once, few or many, or leave the size out.

CDR3 length: 18; D gene: -; J gene: TRBJ2-3; V gene: TRBV4-1; clone size: -; CDR3 protein: CASSQDPFGGLGTDTQYF; CDR3 DNA: TGCGCCAGCAGCCAAGATCCGTTCGGCGGGCTTGGCACAGATACGCAGTATTTT
CDR3 length: 15; D gene: -; J gene: TRBJ1-2; V gene: TRBV27; clone size: -; CDR3 protein: CASSFLGERPYGYTF; CDR3 DNA: TGTGCCAGCAGTTTTCTTGGGGAGCGACCCTATGGCTACACCTTC
CDR3 length: 13; D gene: -; J gene: TRBJ2-5; V gene: TRBV11-2; clone size: -; CDR3 protein: CASSLDWQETQYF; CDR3 DNA: TGTGCCAGCAGCTTAGACTGGCAAGAGACCCAGTACTTC
CDR3 length: 17; D gene: TRBD1; J gene: TRBJ1-4; V gene: TRBV5-3; clone size: -; CDR3 protein: CARSINSTGTGVEKLFF; CDR3 DNA: TGTGCCAGAAGCATCAATTCAACCGGGACAGGGGTTGAAAAACTGTTTTTT
CDR3 length: 14; D gene: TRBD1; J gene: TRBJ2-1; V gene: TRBV6-5; clone size: -; CDR3 protein: CASRRGQVYNEQFF; CDR3 DNA: TGTGCCAGCAGGAGGGGACAGGTCTACAATGAGCAGTTCTTC
CDR3 length: 12; D gene: -; J gene: TRBJ2-5; V gene: TRBV10-3; clone size: -; CDR3 protein: CAISESGETQYF; CDR3 DNA: TGTGCCATCAGTGAGTCCGGGGAGACCCAGTACTTC
CDR3 length: 16; D gene: -; J gene: TRBJ2-3; V gene: TRBV9; clone size: -; CDR3 protein: CASSAGWGVFADTQYF; CDR3 DNA: TGTGCCAGCAGCGCTGGATGGGGTGTTTTCGCAGATACGCAGTATTTT
CDR3 length: 16; D gene: TRBD2; J gene: TRBJ2-3; V gene: TRBV7-9; clone size: -; CDR3 protein: CASSNTGGGAPDTQYF; CDR3 DNA: TGTGCCAGCAGCAACACAGGCGGGGGGGCCCCAGATACGCAGTATTTT
CDR3 length: 13; D gene: -; J gene: TRBJ2-2; V gene: TRBV7-8; clone size: -; CDR3 protein: CASRGPNTGELFF; CDR3 DNA: TGTGCCAGCAGGGGGCCCAACACCGGGGAGCTGTTTTTT
CDR3 length: 14; D gene: -; J gene: TRBJ2-5; V gene: TRBV6-5; clone size: -; CDR3 protein: CASSFAGILETQYF; CDR3 DNA: TGTGCCAGCAGTTTCGCAGGGATTCTAGAGACCCAGTACTTC
CDR3 length: 16; D gene: TRBD2; J gene: TRBJ2-3; V gene: TRBV11-3; clone size: -; CDR3 protein: CASSWTGTSGSDTQYF; CDR3 DNA: TGTGCCAGCAGCTGGACCGGGACTAGCGGGAGTGATACGCAGTATTTT
CDR3 length: 13; D gene: -; J gene: TRBJ1-2; V gene: TRBV9; clone size: -; CDR3 protein: CASSNAGGYGYTF; CDR3 DNA: TGTGCCAGCAGCAACGCGGGGGGCTATGGCTACACCTTC
CDR3 length: 15; D gene: TRBD1; J gene: TRBJ2-5; V gene: TRBV7-6; clone size: -; CDR3 protein: CASSLGGTGQETQYF; CDR3 DNA: TGTGCCAGCAGCTTAGGAGGGACAGGGCAGGAGACCCAGTACTTC
CDR3 length: 15; D gene: -; J gene: TRBJ2-7; V gene: TRBV7-9; clone size: -; CDR3 protein: CASSLSGVLRNEQYF; CDR3 DNA: TGTGCCAGCAGCTTAAGTGGGGTCTTAAGGAACGAGCAGTACTTC
CDR3 length: 14; D gene: -; J gene: TRBJ1-2; V gene: TRBV7-2; clone size: -; CDR3 protein: CASSLQPFDYGYTF; CDR3 DNA: TGTGCCAGCAGCTTACAGCCTTTTGACTATGGCTACACCTTC
CDR3 length: 15; D gene: TRBD1; J gene: TRBJ1-5; V gene: TRBV9; clone size: few; CDR3 protein: CASSPGQNSNQPQHF; CDR3 DNA: TGTGCCAGCAGCCCGGGACAGAATAGCAATCAGCCCCAGCATTTT
CDR3 length: 16; D gene: -; J gene: TRBJ2-6; V gene: TRBV5-1; clone size: -; CDR3 protein: CASSLGPISGANVLTF; CDR3 DNA: TGCGCCAGCAGCTTGGGGCCTATCTCTGGGGCCAACGTCCTGACTTTC
CDR3 length: 9; D gene: -; J gene: TRBJ2-7; V gene: TRBV21-1; clone size: -; CDR3 protein: CASSMEQYF; CDR3 DNA: TGTGCCAGCAGTATGGAGCAGTACTTC
CDR3 length: 16; D gene: -; J gene: TRBJ1-6; V gene: TRBV28; clone size: -; CDR3 protein: CASSFKTTVFNSPLHF; CDR3 DNA: TGTGCCAGCAGTTTCAAGACGACAGTGTTTAATTCACCCCTCCACTTT
CDR3 length: 15; D gene: -; J gene: TRBJ2-7; V gene: TRBV25-1; clone size: -; CDR3 protein: CASSDLTDVSYEQYF; CDR3 DNA: TGTGCCAGCAGTGACCTTACGGACGTCTCCTACGAGCAGTACTTC
CDR3 length: 13; D gene: -; J gene: TRBJ1-2; V gene: TRBV4-3; clone size: -; CDR3 protein: CASSQDTYYGYTF; CDR3 DNA: TGCGCCAGCAGCCAAGATACCTACTATGGCTACACCTTC
CDR3 length: 13; D gene: TRBD1; J gene: TRBJ1-1; V gene: TRBV2; clone size: few; CDR3 protein: CASRGQGPGGAFF; CDR3 DNA: TGTGCCAGCAGAGGACAGGGGCCGGGTGGAGCTTTCTTT
CDR3 length: 12; D gene: -; J gene: TRBJ2-5; V gene: TRBV18; clone size: -; CDR3 protein: CASSPTTEYQYF; CDR3 DNA: TGTGCCAGCTCACCCACCACGGAGTACCAGTACTTC
CDR3 length: 13; D gene: -; J gene: TRBJ1-2; V gene: TRBV6-5; clone size: -; CDR3 protein: CASSLGINYGYTF; CDR3 DNA: TGTGCCAGCAGTTTGGGGATAAACTATGGCTACACCTTC
CDR3 length: 13; D gene: -; J gene: TRBJ2-7; V gene: TRBV7-9; clone size: -; CDR3 protein: CASSYLNRVEQYF; CDR3 DNA: TGTGCCAGCAGCTACCTAAACAGGGTCGAGCAGTACTTC
CDR3 length: 13; D gene: -; J gene: TRBJ2-1; V gene: TRBV6-1; clone size: -; CDR3 protein: CASSERVGNEQFF; CDR3 DNA: TGTGCCAGCAGTGAAAGGGTGGGAAATGAGCAGTTCTTC
CDR3 length: 13; D gene: -; J gene: TRBJ2-2; V gene: TRBV27; clone size: -; CDR3 protein: CASSFRNTGELFF; CDR3 DNA: TGTGCCAGCAGTTTCAGGAACACCGGGGAGCTGTTTTTT
CDR3 length: 14; D gene: -; J gene: TRBJ2-7; V gene: TRBV14; clone size: once; CDR3 protein: CASSQDRTGYEQYF; CDR3 DNA: TGTGCCAGCAGCCAAGATAGGACGGGCTACGAGCAGTACTTC
CDR3 length: 14; D gene: -; J gene: TRBJ1-1; V gene: TRBV27; clone size: -; CDR3 protein: CASSYTSRGREAFF; CDR3 DNA: TGTGCCAGCAGTTATACCTCAAGGGGCAGGGAAGCTTTCTTT
CDR3 length: 17; D gene: -; J gene: TRBJ2-7; V gene: TRBV1; clone size: -; CDR3 protein: CTSSQAIGLAGVYEQYF; CDR3 DNA: TGCACCAGCAGCCAAGCTATCGGACTAGCGGGAGTATACGAGCAGTACTTC
CDR3 length: 13; D gene: -; J gene: TRBJ1-1; V gene: TRBV29-1; clone size: -; CDR3 protein: CSVDAGRKTEAFF; CDR3 DNA: TGCAGCGTTGACGCCGGTAGGAAGACTGAAGCTTTCTTT
CDR3 length: 18; D gene: -; J gene: TRBJ2-4; V gene: TRBV28; clone size: -; CDR3 protein: CASSLPKQGGLAKNIQYF; CDR3 DNA: TGTGCCAGCAGTTTACCAAAGCAGGGCGGCTTAGCCAAAAACATTCAGTACTTC
CDR3 length: 14; D gene: TRBD1; J gene: TRBJ1-1; V gene: TRBV5-1; clone size: -; CDR3 protein: CASSGGTGGTEAFF; CDR3 DNA: TGCGCCAGCAGCGGAGGGACAGGGGGTACTGAAGCTTTCTTT
CDR3 length: 14; D gene: -; J gene: TRBJ2-1; V gene: TRBV28; clone size: -; CDR3 protein: CASSQTTVNNEQFF; CDR3 DNA: TGTGCCAGCAGTCAAACTACAGTAAACAATGAGCAGTTCTTC
CDR3 length: 14; D gene: -; J gene: TRBJ1-1; V gene: TRBV5-1; clone size: -; CDR3 protein: CASSLDGTNTEAFF; CDR3 DNA: TGCGCCAGCAGCTTGGACGGAACGAACACTGAAGCTTTCTTT
CDR3 length: 11; D gene: -; J gene: TRBJ1-2; V gene: TRBV6-5; clone size: -; CDR3 protein: CASSEEGCYTF; CDR3 DNA: TGTGCCAGCAGTGAAGAGGGTTGCTACACCTTC
CDR3 length: 15; D gene: TRBD2; J gene: TRBJ2-3; V gene: TRBV7-2; clone size: -; CDR3 protein: CASSLASGRRDTQYF; CDR3 DNA: TGTGCCAGCAGCTTAGCTAGCGGGAGGAGGGATACGCAGTATTTT
CDR3 length: 15; D gene: TRBD1; J gene: TRBJ1-2; V gene: TRBV27; clone size: once; CDR3 protein: CASSPRQGLSYGYTF; CDR3 DNA: TGTGCCAGCAGTCCTCGACAGGGATTAAGCTATGGCTACACCTTC
CDR3 length: 18; D gene: -; J gene: TRBJ2-6; V gene: TRBV28; clone size: -; CDR3 protein: CASSLSVTWLKGANVLTF; CDR3 DNA: TGTGCCAGCAGTTTGTCTGTTACGTGGTTAAAAGGGGCCAACGTCCTGACTTTC
CDR3 length: 14; D gene: TRBD2; J gene: TRBJ2-1; V gene: TRBV11-3; clone size: once; CDR3 protein: CASSSILAGGEQFF; CDR3 DNA: TGTGCCAGCAGCTCTATACTAGCGGGAGGTGAGCAGTTCTTC
CDR3 length: 14; D gene: -; J gene: TRBJ2-1; V gene: TRBV19; clone size: few; CDR3 protein: CASRPAVSYNEQFF; CDR3 DNA: TGTGCCAGTAGGCCTGCTGTATCCTACAATGAGCAGTTCTTC